The 22 T cell receptor beta chains presented below share a single source sample, sequenced in a study of regulatory T cells in long-lasting Graves disease. Time point described: newly diagnosed GD, antithyroid drugs for less than 3 months. RNA extracted from PBMCs served as the sequencing template. According to the study, TCR beta libraries were built with iRepertoire HTBI primers and CDR3-region Arm-PCR. One entry per CDR3 protein results from TCRdb running MiXCR on the multiplex PCR reads. Of 550,000 to 650,000 distinct CDR3 sequences in the sample, roughly 16% were seen once. These data were also reused for a study on T cells in Graves' hyperthyroidism and ophthalmopathy.

The starting material was peripheral blood mononuclear cells (PBMCs), obtained at new diagnosis, from a patient treated with antithyroid drugs. Receptors originate from a man aged 18 to 29 with Graves disease.

The chain carries TRBV7-9 and TRBJ2-7; TRBD1 might be the D (6 bases). The germline CDR1 and CDR2 sequences are SEHNR and FQNEAQ (reference sequence). The CDR3 is made up of 14 amino acids. V was shortened by 4 bases and J by 2 bases, with 12 bases between the two germline ends. CDR3 in DNA: TGTGCCAGCAGCTCCGACAGGAAGACCTACGAGCAGTACTTC. Translation: CASSSDRKTYEQYF.

In DNA, the CDR3 is TGTGCCAGCACGGCAGGGGGGGGAGAGACCCAGTTCTTC. It codes for CASTAGGGETQFF. V gene TRBV6-2 or TRBV6-3 combines with J gene TRBJ2-5; the D gene could be TRBD1 or TRBD2 (7 bases each). The DNA end is a closer match to TRBJ2-1, so the J assignment may be wrong. The V gene's germline CDR1 is MNHEY and CDR2 SVGEGT. The CDR3 contains 13 residues.

This clonotype came up many times. V usage is TRBV27 and J usage is TRBJ1-1, with 8 nucleotides matching TRBD1. Trimming removed 7 bases from V and 1 base from J; junction bases left unmatched: 5. Germline CDR1 MNHEY, CDR2 SMNVEV (reference sequence). The CDR3 runs 14 residues. The CDR3 DNA sequence: TGTGCCAGCACTGCAACAGGGGGGAACACTGAAGCTTTCTTT. The encoded protein is CASTATGGNTEAFF.

This clonotype came up many times. The chain joins TRBV12-3 or TRBV12-4 to TRBJ2-1, with D tentatively TRBD1 (5 bases). Trimming took 6 bases from V and 9 from J, leaving 12 bases between them. The CDR3 runs 12 residues. The CDR3 spells CASRIRVGEQFF. The CDR3, as DNA: TGTGCCAGCAGAATCAGGGTTGGTGAGCAGTTCTTC.

This clonotype was observed a few times. The gene calls are TRBV25-1 and TRBJ1-5; D is undetermined. This CDR3 has 18 residues. Trimming stripped 2 bases from V and 0 bases from J, with 17 bases between. The V gene's germline CDR1 is MGHDK and CDR2 SYGVNS. For the CDR3, the DNA is TGTGCCAGCAGTGAAACCCAGGCCCCACGCGATAGCAATCAGCCCCAGCATTTT. Encoded protein: CASSETQAPRDSNQPQHF.

This clonotype was observed a few times. J is TRBJ2-2 and V is TRBV6-5, with D perhaps matching TRBD1 (5 bases). Germline values: CDR1 MNHEY, CDR2 SVGAGI. The CDR3 is 13 amino acids. With 2 bases removed from V and 6 bases from J, the gap between germline ends came to 7 bases. The CDR3 region has the DNA TGTGCCAGCAGTTACAGGGGATCCGGGGAGCTGTTTTTT. Translating it yields CASSYRGSGELFF.

Ten or more counts support this clonotype. CDR3 in DNA: TGTGCCAGCAGTACCTACCGGGACAAAGCCTACGAGCAGTACTTC. This codes for CASSTYRDKAYEQYF. This chain uses TRBV2 with TRBJ2-7, with D possibly being TRBD1 (6 bases). V was clipped by 5 bases and J by 2 bases, with 16 bases between them. This CDR3 comprises 15 residues. CDR1 and CDR2 from the germline V gene are SNHLY and FYNNEI.

This clonotype occurred many times. The chain has TRBV18 and TRBJ1-1; D is undetermined. Germline-derived CDR1 and CDR2 are KGHSH and LQKENI. The CDR3 sequence is 13 residues long. Trimming stripped 5 bases from V and 2 bases from J, with 9 bases between. CDR3 sequence reads: CASSVNRNTEAFF. The CDR3 DNA reads TGTGCCAGCTCAGTAAACCGAAACACTGAAGCTTTCTTT.

The rearrangement joins TRBV5-1 to TRBJ2-7, with no clear D. The ends were cut back, 0 bases at V and 5 bases at J, with 15 bases in the middle. Germline V lookup: CDR1 SGHRS, CDR2 YFSETQ. CDR3 length: 15 residues. The CDR3 DNA reads TGCGCCAGCAGCTTGGCCGGACGGTCAACTCACGAGCAGTACTTC. It encodes CASSLAGRSTHEQYF.

This clonotype has ten or more counts. The genes are TRBV20-1 and TRBJ1-1; 8 bases align to TRBD1. CDR1 and CDR2 from the germline V gene are DFQATT and SNEGSKA (reference sequence). The V gene end was trimmed by 0 bases and the J gene end by 0 bases; junction bases not matched to a gene: 6. CDR3 length: 16 residues. This CDR3 reads CSARDRQGAVNTEAFF. CDR3 coding DNA: TGCAGTGCTAGAGATCGGCAGGGGGCAGTGAACACTGAAGCTTTCTTT.

This clonotype appeared a few times. This chain joins TRBV20-1 and TRBJ1-2; 10 positions agree with TRBD1. J gave up 7 bases and V 0 bases, and 2 bases lay outside the gene matches. Germline V lookup: CDR1 DFQATT, CDR2 SNEGSKA (reference sequence). This CDR3 has 13 residues. CDR3 coding DNA: TGCAGTGCTAGAGACCGGACAGGGGGTGGCTACACCTTC. Its protein is CSARDRTGGGYTF.

Many counts were recorded for this clonotype. This chain joins TRBV6-2 or TRBV6-3 and TRBJ2-1; 7 bases agree with TRBD2. Trimming cost V 2 bases and J 1 base; bases outside gene matches: 8. From germline, CDR1 is MNHEY and CDR2 SVGEGT. This CDR3 region has 17 residues. The CDR3 protein is CASSYRLAGVSYNEQFF. The CDR3 DNA is TGTGCCAGCAGTTACCGATTGGCGGGAGTATCCTACAATGAGCAGTTCTTC.

The chain combines TRBV20-1 with TRBJ2-7, with 8 nucleotides matching TRBD1. This CDR3 spans 16 amino acids. Germline trimming cut 6 bases from V and 2 bases from J; bases unmatched to any gene: 15. CDR1 is DFQATT and CDR2 is SNEGSKA in the germline V gene (reference sequence). CDR3 protein: CSAPPPRTGRTYEQYF. CDR3 nucleotide sequence: TGCAGTGCCCCCCCCCCCCGGACAGGGCGTACCTACGAGCAGTACTTC.

The V call is TRBV5-5, the J call TRBJ2-7; possibly TRBD1 for D (5 bases). The V end was cut by 4 bases, the J end by 2 bases, with 13 bases between. The CDR3 totals 14 residues. Germline CDR1 and CDR2: SGHKS and YYEKEE (reference sequence). The CDR3 nucleotides are TGTGCCAGCAGCGCTCCCGACAGAGCCTACGAGCAGTACTTC. Translated: CASSAPDRAYEQYF.

The rearrangement links TRBV7-9 to TRBJ1-1; 9 nucleotides agree with TRBD1. V lost 2 bases to trimming and J lost 0 bases; unmatched junction nucleotides: 13. The CDR3 sequence is 19 residues long. Germline V gene data show CDR1 as SEHNR and CDR2 as FQNEAQ (reference sequence). This CDR3 is CASSLRGTGSAGMNTEAFF. DNA of the CDR3: TGTGCCAGCAGCTTACGCGGGACAGGGTCTGCGGGTATGAACACTGAAGCTTTCTTT.

This clonotype came up a few times. V and J are TRBV7-6 and TRBJ2-2, with D unresolved. This CDR3 contains 11 residues. Trimming stripped 10 bases from V and 8 bases from J, with 11 bases between. The germline CDR1 and CDR2 sequences are SGHVS and FNYEAQ. The CDR3 nucleotides read TGTGCCACCGGAGATTTTGGGGAGCTGTTTTTT. This sequence encodes CATGDFGELFF.

This chain connects TRBV5-1 to TRBJ2-7; D is unresolved. V lost 4 bases, J lost 2 bases, and 13 bases lay in between. Germline V CDR1 and CDR2: SGHRS, YFSETQ. This CDR3 has 14 residues. The CDR3 spells CASSVLSTPYEQYF. CDR3 bases: TGCGCCAGCAGCGTCCTTAGTACCCCCTACGAGCAGTACTTC.

This clonotype was observed a single time. The chain carries TRBV10-2 and TRBJ2-2; D remains unclear. The CDR3 totals 14 residues. Germline values: CDR1 WSHSY, CDR2 SAAADI. Trimming stripped 7 bases from V and 7 bases from J, with 16 bases between. The CDR3 nucleotides read TGCGCCAGCACCCCGGTGGTTACCAACGGGGAGCTGTTTTTT. This translates into CASTPVVTNGELFF.

This clonotype was found many times. CDR3 nucleotide sequence: TGTGCCAGCAGTACTCGGGGGATAGATACGCAGTATTTT. Translation: CASSTRGIDTQYF. The V gene is TRBV12-3 or TRBV12-4, the J gene TRBJ2-3; the D gene is possibly TRBD2 (6 bases). V lost 5 bases, J lost 5 bases, and 11 bases lay in between. The CDR3 is 13 residues long.

The chain joins TRBV20-1 to TRBJ1-5, with 9 bases matching TRBD1. The CDR3 spans 13 residues. CDR1 and CDR2 from the germline V gene are DFQATT and SNEGSKA (reference sequence). With V trimmed by 7 bases and J by 7 bases, 8 bases remained unmatched. CDR3 loop: CSGGTGRRQPQHF. The CDR3 DNA reads as TGCAGTGGCGGGACAGGGAGGCGGCAGCCCCAGCATTTT.

This clonotype was counted a single time. The chain joins TRBV6-1 to TRBJ1-1, with 12 bases aligning to TRBD1. V shed 5 bases and J 3 bases; nucleotides not matched to a gene: 10. CDR1 MNHNS and CDR2 SASEGT come from the germline V gene. This CDR3 region has 17 residues. The CDR3, as DNA: TGTGCCAGCAGTCGCCGGGACAGGGGGCTTTTTTACACTGAAGCTTTCTTT. Amino acid sequence: CASSRRDRGLFYTEAFF.

This clonotype was recorded many times. J is TRBJ2-7 and V is TRBV12-3 or TRBV12-4, with 8 positions matching TRBD1. The trim removed 5 bases at V and 2 bases at J, leaving 14 bases unmatched. CDR3 length equals 17 residues. The CDR3 DNA sequence: TGTGCCAGCAGTCCTGGGGTCGACAGGGGTTTCACCTACGAGCAGTACTTC. Its protein is CASSPGVDRGFTYEQYF.